This is a list of T cell receptor beta chains from one sample in a study of blood T cell repertoires in COVID-19. Sequenced by immunoSEQ multiplex PCR; TCRdb stores in-frame clones only, minus some. The sample lists 200,000 to 300,000 clones; around 90% were seen once. Sequenced material: peripheral blood. The receptors stem from a woman aged 55-70 years with COVID-19, enrolled during active disease. The CDR3 runs from the conserved cysteine through the conserved F or W.

J gene: TRBJ2-2; V gene: TRBV7-2; CDR3 protein: CASTLGPLDGGELFF
J gene: TRBJ1-2; V gene: TRBV5-5; CDR3 protein: CASSLENRGDYGYTF
J gene: TRBJ1-1; V gene: TRBV24-1; CDR3 protein: CATRAGTGPGTEAFF
J gene: TRBJ2-7; V gene: TRBV5-1; CDR3 protein: CASSLSWTGVREQYF
J gene: TRBJ2-3; V gene: TRBV5-4; CDR3 protein: CASRSGSFTDTQYF
J gene: TRBJ1-1; V gene: TRBV7-9; CDR3 protein: CASSLRTGTGGTEAFF
J gene: TRBJ1-3; V gene: TRBV2; CDR3 protein: CASSAGTGSDTIYF
J gene: TRBJ2-7; V gene: TRBV4-3; CDR3 protein: CASSRDRDSYEQYF
J gene: TRBJ2-3; V gene: TRBV28; CDR3 protein: CASTKLARSTDTQYF
J gene: TRBJ2-1; V gene: TRBV28; CDR3 protein: CASRVQGARTNEQFF
J gene: TRBJ2-7; V gene: TRBV5-5; CDR3 protein: CASSSWTSREQYF
J gene: TRBJ2-5; V gene: TRBV3-1/TRBV3-2; CDR3 protein: CASSQELHRGGTQYF
J gene: TRBJ2-7; V gene: TRBV10-3; CDR3 protein: CAITATGGYEQYF
J gene: TRBJ2-7; V gene: TRBV5-8; CDR3 protein: CASSPTDGTRIGEYF
J gene: TRBJ2-1; V gene: TRBV5-1; CDR3 protein: CASGLAGGAEQFF
J gene: TRBJ2-7; V gene: TRBV11-2; CDR3 protein: CASSLELTGGMAYEQYF
J gene: TRBJ1-2; V gene: TRBV7-2; CDR3 protein: CASSLDEFYYGYTF
J gene: TRBJ2-2; V gene: TRBV9; CDR3 protein: CASSNPGTSGNTGELFF
J gene: TRBJ2-1; V gene: TRBV9; CDR3 protein: CASSVDLRGLNEQFF
J gene: TRBJ2-3; V gene: TRBV5-5; CDR3 protein: CASSLGVGTSDTQYF
J gene: TRBJ1-6; V gene: TRBV4-1; CDR3 protein: CASSQEGGQPNSPLHF
J gene: TRBJ1-4; V gene: TRBV4-3; CDR3 protein: CASSLQAGEKLFF
J gene: TRBJ1-5; V gene: TRBV30; CDR3 protein: CAWRGRGGNQPQHF
J gene: TRBJ1-6; V gene: TRBV30; CDR3 protein: CAWSYGSRGSPLHF
J gene: TRBJ2-7; V gene: TRBV5-5; CDR3 protein: CASSFNRGRYEQYF
J gene: TRBJ2-1; V gene: TRBV15; CDR3 protein: CATPLTSGPWRSSYNEQFF
J gene: TRBJ1-1; V gene: TRBV5-1; CDR3 protein: CASNDRGRMNTEAFF
J gene: TRBJ2-1; V gene: TRBV11-3; CDR3 protein: CASSWSGQPYNEQFF
J gene: TRBJ1-5; V gene: TRBV19; CDR3 protein: CASSTKTGVGQPQHF
J gene: TRBJ2-1; V gene: TRBV25-1; CDR3 protein: CASSERRLAGNEQFF
J gene: TRBJ2-7; V gene: TRBV7-6; CDR3 protein: CASSQGLAATYEQYF
J gene: TRBJ1-4; V gene: TRBV7-3; CDR3 protein: CASSLLGQGVTNEKLFF
J gene: TRBJ1-1; V gene: TRBV7-8; CDR3 protein: CASSLAGTGGTEAFF
J gene: TRBJ2-5; V gene: TRBV2; CDR3 protein: CASMAGTMETQYF
J gene: TRBJ1-1; V gene: TRBV6-4; CDR3 protein: CASRAQGMNTEAFF
J gene: TRBJ1-4; V gene: TRBV6-5; CDR3 protein: CAIGEGAGEKLFF
J gene: TRBJ1-1; V gene: TRBV7-9; CDR3 protein: CASSFDFPGEAEAFF
J gene: TRBJ2-1; V gene: TRBV7-9; CDR3 protein: CASCRDRDNEQFF
J gene: TRBJ1-5; V gene: TRBV6-1; CDR3 protein: CASSEVRQFSNQPQHF
J gene: TRBJ2-7; V gene: TRBV18; CDR3 protein: CASSPGSRGTYEQYF
J gene: TRBJ1-2; V gene: TRBV27; CDR3 protein: CASSEGAWLDYGYTF
J gene: TRBJ2-7; V gene: TRBV5-4; CDR3 protein: CASSSGQSYEQYF
J gene: TRBJ2-1; V gene: TRBV6-6; CDR3 protein: CASSSITGGALNEQFF
J gene: TRBJ2-7; V gene: TRBV19; CDR3 protein: CASKGDGNYEQYF
J gene: TRBJ2-7; V gene: TRBV10-3; CDR3 protein: CAIRQESSYEQYF
J gene: TRBJ2-1; V gene: TRBV29-1; CDR3 protein: CSAHDRGRPNEQFF
J gene: TRBJ1-2; V gene: TRBV6-6; CDR3 protein: CASSRRGPLYGYTF
J gene: TRBJ1-2; V gene: TRBV7-9; CDR3 protein: CASSPAGWGYGYTF
J gene: TRBJ2-1; V gene: TRBV12-5; CDR3 protein: CASGTGEGAHEQFF
J gene: TRBJ2-7; V gene: TRBV12-2; CDR3 protein: CASRSKDRGREQYF
J gene: TRBJ1-6; V gene: TRBV2; CDR3 protein: CASSPGESPLHF
J gene: TRBJ2-7; V gene: TRBV6-5; CDR3 protein: CASTWGGGSYEQYF
J gene: TRBJ2-2; V gene: TRBV30; CDR3 protein: CAWSRGTGELFF
J gene: TRBJ1-2; V gene: TRBV2; CDR3 protein: CASRPDRGLNYGYTF
J gene: TRBJ2-3; V gene: TRBV7-9; CDR3 protein: CAGGVARGLSDTQYF
J gene: TRBJ1-1; V gene: TRBV19; CDR3 protein: CASSTPTGYTEAFF
J gene: TRBJ1-5; V gene: TRBV6-6; CDR3 protein: CASRPSQGGGNQPQHF